This TCR beta chain was found in a study of sequential checkpoint blockade in melanoma. About the research overall: Arm A got nivolumab then ipilimumab; arm B the reverse, 1:1. After both sequences, patients received maintenance nivolumab.

Treatment specified: randomized to nivolumab then ipilimumab (arm A) or the reverse (arm B). DNA-damaging chemotherapy had not been given to any patient beforehand. Sorted cells were live CD3+CD8+, lacking CD19 and CD56, from PBMCs. The V gene's germline CDR1 is SGHVS and CDR2 FQNEAQ. This CDR3 has 14 amino acids. Germline trimming cut 5 bases from V and 7 bases from J; bases unmatched to any gene: 10. This clone occurred a few times. Assay: immunoSEQ multiplex PCR; the TCRdb copy retains only in-frame clones and omits some. The table records under 25,000 clones, about four fifths of them present only once.

Sample: CD8+ T cells sorted from blood (inferred from file names), taken from a patient given nivolumab and ipilimumab in sequence. This TCR was recovered from a human donor with melanoma. The chain uses TRBV7-8 and TRBJ2-7; 8 nucleotides match TRBD1. The CDR3 reads CASSLGQGNWEQYF. In DNA form, the CDR3 reads TGTGCCAGCAGCCTAGGACAGGGTAATTGGGAGCAGTACTTC.